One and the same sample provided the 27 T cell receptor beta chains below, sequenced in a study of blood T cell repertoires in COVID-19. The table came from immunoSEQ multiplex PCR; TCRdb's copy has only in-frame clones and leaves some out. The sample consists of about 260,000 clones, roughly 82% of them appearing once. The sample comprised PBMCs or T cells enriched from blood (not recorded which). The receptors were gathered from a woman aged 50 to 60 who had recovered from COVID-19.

The CDR3 sequence is CASSSGTGGTGELFF. The CDR3 DNA sequence: TGTGCCAGCTCATCAGGGACAGGGGGCACCGGGGAGCTGTTTTTT. This chain links TRBV18 with TRBJ2-2, with TRBD1 matching over 11 bases. Germline CDR1 KGHSH, CDR2 LQKENI. CDR3 length: 15 amino acids. The junction had 3 bases not matched to a gene; V was cut back by 5 bases and J by 4 bases.

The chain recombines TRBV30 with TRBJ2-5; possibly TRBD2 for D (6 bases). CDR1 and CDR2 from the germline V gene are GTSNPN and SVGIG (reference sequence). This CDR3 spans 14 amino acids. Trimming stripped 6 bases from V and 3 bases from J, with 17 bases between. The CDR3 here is CACHSGPHKETQYF. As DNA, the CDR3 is TGTGCCTGCCATAGCGGTCCCCATAAAGAGACCCAGTACTTC. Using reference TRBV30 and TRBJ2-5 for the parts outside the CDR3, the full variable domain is SQTIHQWPATLVQPVGSPLSLECTVEGTSNPNLYWYRQAAGRGLQLLFYSVGIGQISSEVPQNLSASRPQDRQFILSSKKLLLSDSGFYLCACHSGPHKETQYFGPGTRLLVL.

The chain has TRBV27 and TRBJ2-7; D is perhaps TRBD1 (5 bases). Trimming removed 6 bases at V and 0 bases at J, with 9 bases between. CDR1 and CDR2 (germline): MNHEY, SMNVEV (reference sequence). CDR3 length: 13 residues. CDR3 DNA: TGTGCCAGCAGAAAGACAGCCTCCTACGAGCAGTACTTC. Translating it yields CASRKTASYEQYF.

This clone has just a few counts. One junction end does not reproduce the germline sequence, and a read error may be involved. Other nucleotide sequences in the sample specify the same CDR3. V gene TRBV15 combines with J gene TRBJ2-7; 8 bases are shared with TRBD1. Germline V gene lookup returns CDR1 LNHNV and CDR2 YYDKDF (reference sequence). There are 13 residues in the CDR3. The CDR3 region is CATSRDRGREQYF. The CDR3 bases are TGTGCCACCAGCCGAGACAGGGGACGCGAGCAGTACTTC.

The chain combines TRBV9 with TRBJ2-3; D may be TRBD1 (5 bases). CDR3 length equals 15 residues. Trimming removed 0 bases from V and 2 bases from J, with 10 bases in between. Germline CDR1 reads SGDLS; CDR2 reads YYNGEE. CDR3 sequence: CASSVGGTNTDTQYF. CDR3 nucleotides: TGTGCCAGCAGCGTAGGGGGCACGAACACAGATACGCAGTATTTT.

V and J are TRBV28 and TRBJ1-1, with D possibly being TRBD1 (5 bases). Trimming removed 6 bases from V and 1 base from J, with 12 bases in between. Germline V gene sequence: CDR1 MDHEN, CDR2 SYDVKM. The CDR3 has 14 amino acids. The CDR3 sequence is CASSAGHSNTEAFF. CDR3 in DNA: TGTGCCAGCAGCGCCGGACATTCGAACACTGAAGCTTTCTTT.

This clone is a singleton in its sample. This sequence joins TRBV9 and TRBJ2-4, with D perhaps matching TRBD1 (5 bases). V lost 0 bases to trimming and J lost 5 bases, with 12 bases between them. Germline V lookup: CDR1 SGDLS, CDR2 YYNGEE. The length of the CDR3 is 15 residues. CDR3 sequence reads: CASSVGWLGQNIQYF. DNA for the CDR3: TGTGCCAGCAGCGTAGGGTGGTTGGGGCAAAACATTCAGTACTTC.

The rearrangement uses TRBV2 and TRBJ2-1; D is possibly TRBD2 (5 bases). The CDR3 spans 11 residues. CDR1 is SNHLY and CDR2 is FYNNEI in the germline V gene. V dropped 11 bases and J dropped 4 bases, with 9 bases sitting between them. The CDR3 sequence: CAGGLYNEQFF. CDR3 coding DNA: TGTGCCGGAGGCCTATACAATGAGCAGTTCTTC.

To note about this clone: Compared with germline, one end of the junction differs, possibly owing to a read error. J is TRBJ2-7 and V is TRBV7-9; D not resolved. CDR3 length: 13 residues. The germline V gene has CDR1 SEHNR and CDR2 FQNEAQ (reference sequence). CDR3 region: CASSLGGLYGQYF. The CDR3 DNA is TGTGCCAGCAGCTTAGGAGGTCTTTACGGGCAGTACTTC. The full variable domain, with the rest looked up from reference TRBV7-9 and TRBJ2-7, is DTGVSQNPRHKITKRGQNVTFRCDPISEHNRLYWYRQTLGQGPEFLTYFQNEAQLEKSRLLSDRFSAERPKGSFSTLEIQRTEQGDSAMYLCASSLGGLYGQYFGPGTRLTVT.

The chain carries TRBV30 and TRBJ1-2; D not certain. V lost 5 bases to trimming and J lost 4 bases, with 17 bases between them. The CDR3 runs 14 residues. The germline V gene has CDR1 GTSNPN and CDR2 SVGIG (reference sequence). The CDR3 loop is CAWDPGTVFYGYTF. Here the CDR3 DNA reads TGTGCCTGGGATCCGGGAACGGTTTTCTATGGCTACACCTTC.

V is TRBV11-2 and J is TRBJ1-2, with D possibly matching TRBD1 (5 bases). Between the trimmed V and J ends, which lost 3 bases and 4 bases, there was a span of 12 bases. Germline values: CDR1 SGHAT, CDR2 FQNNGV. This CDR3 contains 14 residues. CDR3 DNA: TGTGCCAGCAGCTTCGGAGGGGATAGCTATGGCTACACCTTC. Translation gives CASSFGGDSYGYTF.

CDR3 sequence (DNA): TGTGCCAGCAGGCTACAGGGGGCAGGCACAGATACGCAGTATTTT. Its translation is CASRLQGAGTDTQYF. The chain uses TRBV6-4 and TRBJ2-3; TRBD1 aligns across 9 bases. The J segment lost 1 base and the V segment lost 6 bases, leaving 5 bases of the junction unmatched. The CDR3 is made up of 15 amino acids. CDR1 is MRHNA and CDR2 is SNTAGT in the germline V gene.

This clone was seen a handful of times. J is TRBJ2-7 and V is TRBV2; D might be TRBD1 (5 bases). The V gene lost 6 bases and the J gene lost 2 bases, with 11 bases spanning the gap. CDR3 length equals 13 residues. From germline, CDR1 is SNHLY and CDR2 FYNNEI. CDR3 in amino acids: CASRGQGPYEQYF. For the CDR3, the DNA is TGTGCCAGCAGGGGCCAGGGCCCCTACGAGCAGTACTTC.

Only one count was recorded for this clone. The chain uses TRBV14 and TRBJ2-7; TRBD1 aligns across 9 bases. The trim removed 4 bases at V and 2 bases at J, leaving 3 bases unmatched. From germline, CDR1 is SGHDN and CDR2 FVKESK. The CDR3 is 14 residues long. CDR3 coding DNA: TGTGCCAGCAGCCTGGGACAGGGAACCTACGAGCAGTACTTC. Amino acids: CASSLGQGTYEQYF.

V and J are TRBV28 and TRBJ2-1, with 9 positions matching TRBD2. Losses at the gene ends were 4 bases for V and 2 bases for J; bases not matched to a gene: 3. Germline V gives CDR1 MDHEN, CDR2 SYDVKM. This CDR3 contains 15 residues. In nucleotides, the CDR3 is TGTGCCAGCAGTTCTAGCGGGACCCCCTACAATGAGCAGTTCTTC. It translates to CASSSSGTPYNEQFF.

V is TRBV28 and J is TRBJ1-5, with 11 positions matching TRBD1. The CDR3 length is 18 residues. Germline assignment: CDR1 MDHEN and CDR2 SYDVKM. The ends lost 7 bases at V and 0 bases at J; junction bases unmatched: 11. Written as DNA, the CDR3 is TGTGCCAGCAACCAAGGACAGGGGGCGAGGTTTAGCAATCAGCCCCAGCATTTT. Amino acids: CASNQGQGARFSNQPQHF. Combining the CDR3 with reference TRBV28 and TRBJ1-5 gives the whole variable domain DVKVTQSSRYLVKRTGEKVFLECVQDMDHENMFWYRQDPGLGLRLIYFSYDVKMKEKGDIPEGYSVSREKKERFSLILESASTNQTSMYLCASNQGQGARFSNQPQHFGDGTRLSIL.

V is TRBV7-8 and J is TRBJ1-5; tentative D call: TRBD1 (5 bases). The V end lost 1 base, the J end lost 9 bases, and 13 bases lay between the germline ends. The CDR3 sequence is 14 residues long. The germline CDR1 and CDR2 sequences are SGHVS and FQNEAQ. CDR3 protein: CASSLVRLGRPQHF. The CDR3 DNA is TGTGCCAGCAGCTTAGTGAGGCTGGGGCGGCCCCAGCATTTT.

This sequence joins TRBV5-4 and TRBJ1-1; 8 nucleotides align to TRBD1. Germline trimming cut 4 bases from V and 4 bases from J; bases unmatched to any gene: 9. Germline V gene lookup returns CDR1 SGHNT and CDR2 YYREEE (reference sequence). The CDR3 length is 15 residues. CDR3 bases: TGTGCCAGCAGCCCCGACCTAACAGGGGGCACTGAAGCTTTCTTT. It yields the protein CASSPDLTGGTEAFF.

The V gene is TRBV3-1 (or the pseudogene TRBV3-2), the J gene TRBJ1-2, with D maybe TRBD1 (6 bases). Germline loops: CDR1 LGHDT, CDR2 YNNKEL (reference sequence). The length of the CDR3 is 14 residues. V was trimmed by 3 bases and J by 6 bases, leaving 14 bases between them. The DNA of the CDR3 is TGTGCCAGCAGCCAGCCGGGACAAGGTAATGGCTACACCTTC. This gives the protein CASSQPGQGNGYTF.

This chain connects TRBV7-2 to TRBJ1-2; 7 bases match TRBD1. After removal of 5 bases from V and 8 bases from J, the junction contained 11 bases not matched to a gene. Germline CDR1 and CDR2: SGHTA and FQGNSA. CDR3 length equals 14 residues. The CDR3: CASSLGRTGLGYTF. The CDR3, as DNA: TGTGCCAGCAGCCTAGGACGGACAGGTTTGGGCTACACCTTC.

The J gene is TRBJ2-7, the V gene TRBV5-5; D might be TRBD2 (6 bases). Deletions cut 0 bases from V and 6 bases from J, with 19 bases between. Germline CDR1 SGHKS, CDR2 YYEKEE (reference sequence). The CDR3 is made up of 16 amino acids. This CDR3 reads CASSLVGSPGVFEQYF. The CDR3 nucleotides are TGTGCCAGCAGCTTGGTCGGCAGCCCGGGGGTTTTCGAGCAGTACTTC. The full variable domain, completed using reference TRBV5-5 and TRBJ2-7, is DAGVTQSPTHLIKTRGQQVTLRCSPISGHKSVSWYQQVLGQGPQFIFQYYEKEERGRGNFPDRFSARQFPNYSSELNVNALLLGDSALYLCASSLVGSPGVFEQYFGPGTRLTVT.

CDR3 DNA sequence: TGCGCCAGCAGTGAGTCCGGGACTAGCGGTTACGAGCAGTACTTC. Translation gives CASSESGTSGYEQYF. The rearrangement links TRBV10-2 to TRBJ2-7; 11 nucleotides match TRBD2. The ends lost 0 bases at V and 4 bases at J; junction bases unmatched: 2. Germline assignment: CDR1 WSHSY and CDR2 SAAADI. The CDR3 is made up of 15 amino acids.

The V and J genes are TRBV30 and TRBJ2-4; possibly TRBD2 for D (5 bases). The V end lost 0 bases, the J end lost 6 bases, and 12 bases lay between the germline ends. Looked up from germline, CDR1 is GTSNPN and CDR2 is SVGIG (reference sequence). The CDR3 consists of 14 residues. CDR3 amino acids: CAWSVGQRLNIQYF. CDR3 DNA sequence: TGTGCCTGGAGTGTAGGGCAGCGGCTAAACATTCAGTACTTC.

CDR3 nucleotides: TGTGCCAGCGAAGACCGGGGTGGAGTTCACGGCTACACCTTC. Translation: CASEDRGGVHGYTF. The J gene is TRBJ1-2, the V gene TRBV28; unclear D gene. Germline-derived CDR1 and CDR2 are MDHEN and SYDVKM. V lost 8 bases and J 8 bases, leaving 21 bases between the germline ends. This CDR3 spans 14 amino acids.

The CDR3 DNA is TGCGCCAGCAGCCAAGAGACTAGCGGGGCAACCTACGAGCAGTACTTC. It specifies CASSQETSGATYEQYF. The V call is TRBV4-1, the J call TRBJ2-7; TRBD2 matches at 11 bases. The CDR3 is 16 amino acids. Germline V gene sequence: CDR1 MGHRA, CDR2 YSYEKL. Unmatched junction bases numbered 3, after V lost 0 bases and J lost 2 bases.

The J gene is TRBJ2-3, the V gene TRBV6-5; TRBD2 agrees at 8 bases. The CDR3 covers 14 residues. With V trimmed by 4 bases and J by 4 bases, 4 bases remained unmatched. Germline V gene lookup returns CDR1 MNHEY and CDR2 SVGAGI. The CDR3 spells CASSSGGEADTQYF. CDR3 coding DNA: TGTGCCAGCAGTTCCGGGGGGGAGGCAGATACGCAGTATTTT.

The CDR3 DNA reads as TGTGCCAGCAGGGGAGGGCTGTTAGCTTTCTTT. It codes for CASRGGLLAFF. This rearrangement joins TRBV25-1 to TRBJ1-1; D is unclear. V lost 6 bases, J lost 10 bases, and 12 bases lay in between. The CDR3 has 11 amino acids. CDR1 MGHDK and CDR2 SYGVNS come from the germline V gene.